The TCR beta chain described here comes from a study of response to subunit inactivated influenza vaccine. TCRdb independently ran MiXCR on the RT-PCR reads; one entry per CDR3 protein. The profile shows about 620,000 distinct CDR3 sequences, roughly 12% of them singletons. This sample also belongs to another study, concerning T cells expressing NK-cell markers. That investigation notes: 5'RACE template switching with UMIs produced the TCR beta cDNA. The study found these clonotypes also leading the CD3+CD56-NKG2C+ fraction in a few donors.

The material sequenced was PBMCs from blood, taken on the day of vaccination. The source of this sequence is a man in his fifties who received an inactivated influenza vaccine.

CDR3 DNA sequence: TGTGCCAGCAGCTACGTCGGTGGGGCCGGGGAGCTGTTTTTT. The encoded protein is CASSYVGGAGELFF. The chain has TRBV11-2 and TRBJ2-2; D call uncertain. The germline V gene encodes CDR1 SGHAT and CDR2 FQNNGV. V was shortened by 4 bases and J by 6 bases, with 12 bases between the two germline ends. The CDR3 runs 14 residues.